The 32 T cell receptor beta chains below were found in one sample sequenced in a study of T cell responses to AZD1222 COVID-19 vaccine. TCRdb's table, derived via immunoSEQ multiplex PCR, lists solely in-frame clones and lacks some. The table records about 180,000 clones, around 90% of them present only once. The source material was peripheral blood, sampled 28 days after the second AZD1222 dose. The origin of the receptors is an adult who received the AZD1222 COVID-19 vaccine.

The chain is built from TRBV3-1 (or the pseudogene TRBV3-2) and TRBJ1-1; D remains unclear. This CDR3 is 17 amino acids long. Trimming left V 5 bases short and J 1 base short, with 20 bases between. Germline assignment: CDR1 LGHDT and CDR2 YNNKEL (reference sequence). The CDR3 sequence: CASSSKRVSESNTEAFF. The DNA of the CDR3 is TGTGCCAGCAGCTCGAAGAGGGTCAGTGAATCGAACACTGAAGCTTTCTTT.

The CDR3, as DNA: TGCGCCAGCAGCTTGAGAGGGGATAGAAGTTCACCCCTCCACTTT. It codes for CASSLRGDRSSPLHF. The J gene is TRBJ1-6, the V gene TRBV5-1, with D perhaps matching TRBD1 (5 bases). The CDR3 is made up of 15 amino acids. The germline V and J ends were trimmed by 1 base and 9 bases, with 14 bases remaining between them. Germline lookup yields CDR1 SGHRS and CDR2 YFSETQ.

The genes are TRBV28 and TRBJ1-2; 10 nucleotides align to TRBD1. The CDR3 is 15 amino acids. V gave up 7 bases and J gave up 2 bases; unmatched junction bases: 7. Germline V gives CDR1 MDHEN, CDR2 SYDVKM. CDR3: CASNPPTGGNYGYTF. In nucleotides, the CDR3 is TGTGCCAGCAACCCACCGACAGGGGGCAACTATGGCTACACCTTC.

The V and J genes are TRBV5-6 and TRBJ2-7; tentatively, D is TRBD2 (5 bases). V was trimmed by 0 bases and J by 4 bases, leaving 14 bases between them. Germline CDR1 reads SGHDT; CDR2 reads YYEEEE. This CDR3 spans 15 amino acids. CDR3 DNA: TGTGCCAGCAGCTTGGGCCCGGGAAACTTTTACGAGCAGTACTTC. Its translation is CASSLGPGNFYEQYF. The full variable domain, in which reference TRBV5-6 and TRBJ2-7 provide the parts outside the CDR3, is DAGVTQSPTHLIKTRGQQVTLRCSPKSGHDTVSWYQQALGQGPQFIFQYYEEEERQRGNFPDRFSGHQFPNYSSELNVNALLLGDSALYLCASSLGPGNFYEQYFGPGTRLTVT.

This clone was found a few times. The rearrangement uses TRBV11-3 and TRBJ2-7; 8 bases map to TRBD1. V lost 4 bases and J lost 6; bases outside the gene matches: 8. Germline-derived CDR1 and CDR2 are SGHNT and YENEEA. The CDR3 runs to 14 residues. The CDR3 loop is CASSSRQGSGEQYF. The CDR3 DNA reads as TGTGCCAGCAGCTCCCGACAGGGGTCCGGCGAGCAGTACTTC.

The rearrangement uses TRBV7-6 and TRBJ2-7, with D possibly TRBD2 on 6 matching bases. The CDR3 has 15 amino acids. Trimming shortened V by 0 bases and J by 5 bases, and 14 bases separated the two germline ends. The germline V gene encodes CDR1 SGHVS and CDR2 FNYEAQ. This CDR3 is CASSLALPGVDEQYF. DNA of the CDR3: TGTGCCAGCAGCTTAGCCCTTCCGGGGGTGGACGAGCAGTACTTC.

The gene calls are TRBV3-1 (or the pseudogene TRBV3-2) and TRBJ2-3; TRBD2 agrees at 10 bases. With 4 bases clipped from V and 6 bases from J, the junction kept 4 bases outside the gene matches. The CDR3 loop spans 14 amino acids. Germline V gene sequence: CDR1 LGHDT, CDR2 YNNKEL (reference sequence). Here the CDR3 reads CASSLGLAEDTQYF. For the CDR3, the DNA is TGTGCCAGCAGCCTCGGACTAGCGGAGGATACGCAGTATTTT.

The chain is built from TRBV19 and TRBJ2-7, with 7 bases aligning to TRBD2. The germline V gene encodes CDR1 LNHDA and CDR2 SQIVND (reference sequence). With V trimmed by 5 bases and J by 5 bases, 9 bases remained unmatched. CDR3 length: 14 amino acids. The CDR3 sequence is CASSPGGGINEQYF. In DNA form, the CDR3 reads TGTGCCAGTAGTCCGGGCGGGGGTATAAACGAGCAGTACTTC.

The chain recombines TRBV12-3 or TRBV12-4 with TRBJ1-4, with 7 bases aligning to TRBD1. This CDR3 comprises 13 residues. Trimming cost V 7 bases and J 5 bases; bases outside gene matches: 4. Here the CDR3 reads CASTLTGNEKLFF. The CDR3 coding sequence is TGTGCCAGCACCTTGACAGGGAATGAAAAACTGTTTTTT.

The chain couples TRBV6-1 to TRBJ1-1; D may be TRBD1 (5 bases). V lost 2 bases and J lost 4, with 11 bases in between. Germline CDR1 and CDR2: MNHNS and SASEGT. CDR3 length: 14 residues. Here the CDR3 reads CASSEPGGGTEAFF. CDR3 nucleotide sequence: TGTGCCAGCAGTGAACCGGGGGGTGGCACTGAAGCTTTCTTT.

The rearrangement joins TRBV3-1 (or the pseudogene TRBV3-2) to TRBJ2-3; D is perhaps TRBD2 (6 bases). Germline V gives CDR1 LGHDT, CDR2 YNNKEL (reference sequence). Trimming removed 2 bases at V and 5 bases at J, with 14 bases between. The CDR3 is 15 residues long. The CDR3 DNA follows: TGTGCCAGCAGCCAAATCGGAGGGGTGGGAGATACGCAGTATTTT. This sequence encodes CASSQIGGVGDTQYF.

On this clone: This specimen includes other DNA sequences encoding the same CDR3. The chain combines TRBV3-1 (or the pseudogene TRBV3-2) with TRBJ1-2; D is unresolved. V was pared by 0 bases and J by 7 bases, with 6 bases between. This CDR3 comprises 12 residues. Germline lookup yields CDR1 LGHDT and CDR2 YNNKEL (reference sequence). The CDR3 sequence: CASSQDQGGYTF. The DNA of the CDR3 is TGTGCCAGCAGCCAAGATCAAGGTGGCTACACCTTC.

The chain joins TRBV28 to TRBJ1-2; D remains unclear. The length of the CDR3 is 11 residues. CDR1 and CDR2 (germline): MDHEN, SYDVKM. Trimming took off 4 bases at V and 10 bases at J, with 10 bases between the two ends. CDR3 sequence (DNA): TGTGCCAGCAGTTCGAGCCGCTCCTACACCTTC. It yields the protein CASSSSRSYTF.

The V gene is TRBV6-5, the J gene TRBJ2-5; D gene uncertain. Trimming took off 8 bases at V and 2 bases at J, with 18 bases between the two ends. The germline V gene encodes CDR1 MNHEY and CDR2 SVGAGI. This CDR3 spans 15 amino acids. The CDR3 region has the DNA TGTGCCAGCGGACGAAACAGCATCCCTCAAGAGACCCAGTACTTC. This gives the protein CASGRNSIPQETQYF.

The V and J genes are TRBV4-3 and TRBJ2-3; no reliable D call. The CDR3 consists of 13 residues. Trimming shortened V by 1 base and J by 6 bases, and 8 bases separated the two germline ends. The germline CDR1 and CDR2 sequences are LGHNA and YSLEER. The CDR3 DNA follows: TGCGCCAGCAGCCAAGGCCTCCGGGATACGCAGTATTTT. Translation gives CASSQGLRDTQYF.

The gene calls are TRBV7-6 and TRBJ2-5; D is undetermined. The V and J ends lost 5 bases and 5 bases respectively, with 18 bases between them. Per germline, CDR1 SGHVS and CDR2 FNYEAQ. This CDR3 is 15 amino acids long. CDR3 in DNA: TGTGCCAGCAGCGTACCCGGGCGCGGTGGGGAGACCCAGTACTTC. Protein product: CASSVPGRGGETQYF.

This rearrangement joins TRBV10-1 to TRBJ2-7, with a possible D match to TRBD2 (5 bases). Germline lookup yields CDR1 WNHNN and CDR2 SYGVQD (reference sequence). Trimming cost V 0 bases and J 3 bases, with 6 bases left between them. This CDR3 comprises 13 residues. The CDR3 spells CASSESAGYEQYF. The DNA of the CDR3 is TGCGCCAGCAGTGAGTCTGCGGGCTACGAGCAGTACTTC.

V gene TRBV7-9 combines with J gene TRBJ1-4, with D possibly being TRBD1 (6 bases). V lost 5 bases, J lost 8 bases, and 12 bases lay in between. There are 13 residues in the CDR3. CDR1 and CDR2 (germline): SEHNR, FQNEAQ (reference sequence). CDR3 amino acids: CASSPGQYEKLFF. The CDR3 nucleotides are TGTGCCAGCAGCCCCGGACAGTACGAAAAACTGTTTTTT.

This rearrangement joins TRBV11-2 to TRBJ2-7; the D is unclear. Germline loops: CDR1 SGHAT, CDR2 FQNNGV. The CDR3 covers 14 residues. V was trimmed by 5 bases and J by 3 bases, leaving 14 bases between them. The CDR3 here is CASSLDNTYYEQYF. In DNA, the CDR3 is TGTGCCAGCAGCCTCGACAATACTTACTACGAGCAGTACTTC.

The chain is built from TRBV5-1 and TRBJ2-2; D unclear. Germline V CDR1 and CDR2: SGHRS, YFSETQ. The V end was cut by 0 bases, the J end by 4 bases, with 7 bases between. The CDR3 sequence is 14 residues long. The CDR3 loop is CASSLDQSTGELFF. CDR3 nucleotides: TGCGCCAGCAGCTTGGATCAGTCCACCGGGGAGCTGTTTTTT.

The V call is TRBV19, the J call TRBJ2-3; possible D gene TRBD1, 6 bases. The germline V and J ends were trimmed by 7 bases and 1 base, with 12 bases remaining between them. The CDR3 contains 14 residues. CDR1 and CDR2 from the germline V gene are LNHDA and SQIVND (reference sequence). CDR3: CASKQGLGTDTQYF. CDR3 nucleotide sequence: TGTGCCAGTAAGCAGGGGCTTGGCACAGATACGCAGTATTTT.

The rearrangement uses TRBV2 and TRBJ2-3, with 11 bases fitting TRBD2. The trim removed 0 bases at V and 0 bases at J, leaving 5 bases unmatched. This CDR3 is 18 amino acids long. The germline V gene has CDR1 SNHLY and CDR2 FYNNEI. In DNA, the CDR3 is TGTGCCAGCAGTGAAGCGGGGACTAGCGGTCGTAGCACAGATACGCAGTATTTT. It translates to CASSEAGTSGRSTDTQYF.

Only a few counts were recorded for this clone. The chain uses TRBV15 and TRBJ2-5; no clear D. V was pared by 1 base and J by 4 bases, with 7 bases between. Germline CDR1 reads LNHNV; CDR2 reads YYDKDF (reference sequence). The length of the CDR3 is 13 residues. The CDR3 here is CATSRGVGETQYF. For the CDR3, the DNA is TGTGCCACCAGCAGAGGGGTAGGAGAGACCCAGTACTTC.

CDR3 residues: CASSVRAVSDTQYF. CDR3 in DNA: TGTGCCAGCAGTGTAAGGGCGGTCTCAGATACGCAGTATTTT. The genes are TRBV2 and TRBJ2-3; unclear D gene. The CDR3 contains 14 residues. Germline V gene sequence: CDR1 SNHLY, CDR2 FYNNEI. Deletions cut 4 bases from V and 4 bases from J, with 12 bases between.

This rearrangement joins TRBV7-2 to TRBJ2-2; 9 nucleotides align to TRBD2. J gave up 1 base and V 1 base, and 7 bases lay outside the gene matches. Germline CDR1 and CDR2: SGHTA and FQGNSA. The CDR3 loop spans 18 amino acids. CDR3 residues: CASSLVAGVSLNTGELFF. Written as DNA, the CDR3 is TGTGCCAGCAGCTTAGTAGCGGGGGTTTCCCTGAACACCGGGGAGCTGTTTTTT. Filled out from reference TRBV7-2 and TRBJ2-2, the complete variable domain reads GAGVSQSPSNKVTEKGKDVELRCDPISGHTALYWYRQSLGQGLEFLIYFQGNSAPDKSGLPSDRFSAERTGGSVSTLTIQRTQQEDSAVYLCASSLVAGVSLNTGELFFGEGSRLTVL.

This chain links TRBV28 with TRBJ1-5, with unresolved D. The ends were cut back, 3 bases at V and 4 bases at J, with 13 bases in the middle. Germline CDR1 and CDR2: MDHEN and SYDVKM. The CDR3 has 15 amino acids. CDR3: CASSFLDSVNQPQHF. CDR3 DNA: TGTGCCAGCAGTTTTCTTGACTCTGTAAATCAGCCCCAGCATTTT. Looking up the rest from reference TRBV28 and TRBJ1-5 gives the full variable domain: DVKVTQSSRYLVKRTGEKVFLECVQDMDHENMFWYRQDPGLGLRLIYFSYDVKMKEKGDIPEGYSVSREKKERFSLILESASTNQTSMYLCASSFLDSVNQPQHFGDGTRLSIL.

DNA of the CDR3: TGTGCCAGCAGTCAGGGACCTTCCGAAGGGGTTTACGAGCAGTACTTC. Translation gives CASSQGPSEGVYEQYF. The J gene is TRBJ2-7, the V gene TRBV7-9; the D call may be TRBD1 or TRBD2 (5 bases each). The V and J ends lost 6 bases and 4 bases respectively, with 22 bases between them. The CDR3 consists of 16 residues. Looked up from germline, CDR1 is SEHNR and CDR2 is FQNEAQ (reference sequence).

The chain combines TRBV27 with TRBJ1-5; possible D gene TRBD1, 5 bases. The CDR3 extends over 15 amino acids. Trimming pared 5 bases from V and 4 bases from J, leaving 15 bases between. Germline V gene data show CDR1 as MNHEY and CDR2 as SMNVEV (reference sequence). CDR3 loop: CASSPWEGRNQPQHF. The CDR3 DNA sequence: TGTGCCAGCAGTCCCTGGGAGGGGAGGAATCAGCCCCAGCATTTT.

The V gene is TRBV19, the J gene TRBJ1-4; 7 nucleotides agree with TRBD1. This CDR3 contains 15 residues. With 6 bases clipped from V and 4 bases from J, the junction kept 8 bases outside the gene matches. Germline CDR1 is LNHDA and CDR2 is SQIVND (reference sequence). This chain's CDR3 is CASSPGTVGNEKLFF. CDR3 coding DNA: TGTGCCAGTAGCCCGGGGACAGTGGGTAATGAAAAACTGTTTTTT.

This clone was seen just once. V is TRBV5-4 and J is TRBJ1-4, with unresolved D. Between the trimmed V and J ends, which lost 5 bases and 3 bases, there was a span of 8 bases. Germline CDR1 SGHNT, CDR2 YYREEE (reference sequence). CDR3 length: 13 residues. Here the CDR3 DNA reads TGTGCCAGCAGGGTGAGACCTAATGAAAAACTGTTTTTT. Translating gives CASRVRPNEKLFF.

This clone was seen only once. V usage is TRBV7-2 and J usage is TRBJ1-1; D is unresolved. CDR3 length: 14 amino acids. With 1 base removed from V and 6 bases from J, the gap between germline ends came to 12 bases. Germline CDR1 reads SGHTA; CDR2 reads FQGNSA. CDR3 sequence (DNA): TGTGCCAGCAGCTTAGTCGGGTACCACGCTGAAGCTTTCTTT. Protein: CASSLVGYHAEAFF.

The V gene is TRBV15, the J gene TRBJ2-1; TRBD2 matches at 8 bases. The ends lost 3 bases at V and 7 bases at J; junction bases unmatched: 2. This CDR3 is 13 amino acids long. Per the germline V gene, CDR1 is LNHNV and CDR2 is YYDKDF (reference sequence). CDR3 protein: CATSSGGENEQFF. The CDR3 DNA reads as TGTGCCACCAGCAGCGGGGGGGAGAATGAGCAGTTCTTC.